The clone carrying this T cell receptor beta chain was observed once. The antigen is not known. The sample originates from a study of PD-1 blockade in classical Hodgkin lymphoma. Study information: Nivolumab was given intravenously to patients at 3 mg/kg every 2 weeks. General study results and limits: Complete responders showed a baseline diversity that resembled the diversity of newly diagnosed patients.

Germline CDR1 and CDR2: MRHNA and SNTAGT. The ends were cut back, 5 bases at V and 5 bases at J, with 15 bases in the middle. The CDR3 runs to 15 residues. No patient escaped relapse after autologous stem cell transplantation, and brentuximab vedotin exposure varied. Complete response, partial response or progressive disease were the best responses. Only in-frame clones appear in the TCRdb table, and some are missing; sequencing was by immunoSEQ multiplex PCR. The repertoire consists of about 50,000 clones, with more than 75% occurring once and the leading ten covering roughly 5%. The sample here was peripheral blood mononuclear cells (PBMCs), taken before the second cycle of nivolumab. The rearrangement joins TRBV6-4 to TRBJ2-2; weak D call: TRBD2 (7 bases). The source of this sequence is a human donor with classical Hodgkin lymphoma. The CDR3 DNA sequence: TGTGCCAGCAGTTCGAGGGGGGGCGAGACCGGGGAGCTGTTTTTT. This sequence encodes CASSSRGGETGELFF.